This T cell receptor beta chain was identified during a study of monozygotic twins with cystic fibrosis. Study outcomes and limitations: Clonality was generally low (median around 0.009), higher in the most severe patients.

Concerning this clone: The antigen is not known.

Germline V CDR1 and CDR2: MNHEY, SMNVEV (reference sequence). The CDR3 runs to 16 residues. V dropped 3 bases and J dropped 5 bases, with 16 bases sitting between them. Sequenced by immunoSEQ multiplex PCR; TCRdb stores in-frame clones only, minus some. The sample shows roughly 35,000 clones, 75% to 90% of them seen only once. The chain carries TRBV27 and TRBJ2-2; the D gene could be TRBD1 or TRBD2 (6 bases each). This TCR was recovered from a girl aged 2 to 9 with cystic fibrosis. Sequenced material: blood. The CDR3 DNA is TGTGCCAGCAGTTTGTTCCCGGGGGCTGAAACCGGGGAGCTGTTTTTT. This translates into CASSLFPGAETGELFF.